A single sample gave rise to the 14 T cell receptor beta chains below, sequenced in a study of blood T cells in healthy people across ages. PCR was performed a second time for about 7 to 12 cycles using a sample-barcoded 5' primer and a J-beta primer mix. TCRdb used MiXCR to reprocess the 5' RACE reads, holding one entry per CDR3 protein. The sample lists approximately 600,000 distinct CDR3 sequences; roughly 53% were seen once. Sample: blood. Receptors originate from a man in his sixties in good health.

This clonotype was picked up a small number of times. CDR3 nucleotide sequence: TGTGCCATCAGTGAGACACTTAGCGGGTACACAGATACGCAGTATTTT. Its protein is CAISETLSGYTDTQYF. This sequence joins TRBV10-3 and TRBJ2-3, with 7 bases lining up with TRBD2. CDR3 length: 16 residues. CDR1 and CDR2 from the germline V gene are ENHRY and SYGVKD. The trim removed 2 bases at V and 2 bases at J, leaving 7 bases unmatched.

The chain has TRBV12-3 or TRBV12-4 and TRBJ2-3; D is perhaps TRBD1 or TRBD2 (5 bases each). The CDR3 sequence is 15 residues long. V gave up 3 bases and J gave up 3 bases, with 13 bases separating them. CDR3 protein: CASSFFAGTTDTQYF. The CDR3 DNA is TGTGCCAGCAGTTTTTTCGCCGGGACGACAGATACGCAGTATTTT.

This clonotype was seen once. The chain employs TRBV3-1 and TRBJ2-4; D possibly matches TRBD1 or TRBD2 (5 bases each). The DNA end is a closer match to TRBJ2-7, so the J assignment may be wrong. Germline V lookup: CDR1 LGHDT, CDR2 YNNKEL (reference sequence). The CDR3 runs to 15 residues. The CDR3 reads CASSQGSEGFHEQYF. CDR3 sequence (DNA): TGTGCCAGCAGCCAAGGATCTGAGGGGTTCCACGAGCAGTACTTC.

The chain links TRBV5-1 to TRBJ1-1; possibly TRBD1 for D (6 bases). Germline loops: CDR1 SGHRS, CDR2 YFSETQ. V gave up 4 bases and J gave up 0 bases, with 16 bases separating them. This CDR3 has 16 amino acids. The CDR3 sequence is CASSREGGVLNTEAFF. The CDR3 DNA follows: TGCGCCAGCAGCCGCGAGGGGGGCGTACTGAACACTGAAGCTTTCTTT.

This clonotype turned up a few times. CDR3 region: CASSLARDEQFF. In nucleotides, the CDR3 is TGTGCCAGCAGCTTAGCGAGAGATGAGCAGTTCTTC. This chain links TRBV7-2 with TRBJ2-1; D is uncertain. Between the trimmed V and J ends, which lost 0 bases and 8 bases, there was a span of 5 bases. Germline CDR1 reads SGHTA; CDR2 reads FQGNSA. The CDR3 is made up of 12 amino acids.

The V and J genes are TRBV6-5 and TRBJ2-2, with D possibly called TRBD1 or TRBD2 (5 bases each). Germline CDR1 reads MNHEY; CDR2 reads SVGAGI. The CDR3 contains 18 residues. The V and J ends lost 4 bases and 4 bases respectively, with 22 bases between them. CDR3 loop: CASSSSGTPKGPTGELFF. The DNA of the CDR3 is TGTGCCAGCAGTTCCTCCGGGACGCCGAAAGGGCCCACCGGGGAGCTGTTTTTT.

The rearrangement links TRBV29-1 to TRBJ2-5; no clear D gene. CDR3 length: 13 amino acids. V was trimmed by 6 bases and J by 0 bases, leaving 11 bases between them. CDR1 is SQVTM, CDR2 ANQGSEA, per germline. The CDR3: CSVSGQYQETQYF. CDR3 sequence (DNA): TGCAGCGTATCCGGGCAGTACCAAGAGACCCAGTACTTC.

This chain joins TRBV18 and TRBJ1-1; D is unclear. Germline CDR1 and CDR2: KGHSH and LQKENI. The CDR3 spans 13 residues. Deletions cut 8 bases from V and 5 bases from J, with 15 bases between. The CDR3 loop reads CASARTRTTEAFF. The CDR3 bases are TGTGCCAGCGCACGAACGCGTACGACTGAAGCTTTCTTT.

Points on this clonotype: This may arise from a read error, as a much more abundant clone is one base away. The genes are TRBV15 and TRBJ2-7; D remains unclear. V lost 5 bases and J 2 bases, leaving 16 bases between the germline ends. Germline V lookup: CDR1 LNHNV, CDR2 YYDKDF (reference sequence). This CDR3 has 15 residues. This CDR3 is CATSPELGLTYEQYF. CDR3 DNA sequence: TGTGCCACCAGCCCCGAGCTGGGCCTGACCTACGAGCAGTACTTC.

This rearrangement joins TRBV25-1 to TRBJ1-2, with D unresolved. Trimming took off 3 bases at V and 4 bases at J, with 12 bases between the two ends. Germline values: CDR1 MGHDK, CDR2 SYGVNS. This CDR3 spans 14 amino acids. The CDR3 is CASSDQAAFYGYTF. CDR3 DNA: TGTGCCAGCAGTGACCAGGCAGCATTCTATGGCTACACCTTC.

The rearrangement links TRBV12-3 or TRBV12-4 to TRBJ2-3; 7 bases match TRBD2. The CDR3 runs to 14 residues. V trimming: 6 bases; J trimming: 7 bases; junction bases outside the gene matches: 10. This CDR3 reads CASRLEMGTNTQYF. CDR3 nucleotides: TGTGCCAGCAGGCTAGAGATGGGGACTAATACGCAGTATTTT.

This rearrangement joins TRBV7-2 to TRBJ1-4, with D perhaps matching TRBD1 (6 bases). V lost 5 bases, J lost 8 bases, and 15 bases lay in between. Germline-derived CDR1 and CDR2 are SGHTA and FQGNSA. The CDR3 has 14 amino acids. The CDR3 is CASSRSGGKEKLFF. The CDR3 DNA reads as TGTGCCAGCAGCCGGTCGGGGGGCAAGGAAAAACTGTTTTTT.

The gene calls are TRBV6-5 and TRBJ1-4; possibly TRBD1 for D (6 bases). Germline CDR1 reads MNHEY; CDR2 reads SVGAGI. The CDR3 has 15 amino acids. V was trimmed by 0 bases and J by 8 bases, leaving 13 bases between them. The CDR3 bases are TGTGCCAGCAGTTACTCGGGAGCGGGGGGCGAAAAACTGTTTTTT. As protein: CASSYSGAGGEKLFF.

This clonotype was counted a few times. The chain employs TRBV2 and TRBJ1-2, with TRBD1 as a possible D gene (5 bases). V was shortened by 5 bases and J by 0 bases, with 13 bases between the two germline ends. The CDR3 has 15 residues. Looked up from germline, CDR1 is SNHLY and CDR2 is FYNNEI. The CDR3 bases are TGTGCCAGCAGTACATCGGCAGGGCCTAACTATGGCTACACCTTC. Translating it yields CASSTSAGPNYGYTF.